The clone carrying this T cell receptor beta chain was found a few times. V was shortened by 1 base and J by 3 bases, with 10 bases between the two germline ends. This CDR3 comprises 14 residues. Looked up from germline, CDR1 is SQVTM and CDR2 is ANQGSEA. The data originate from a study of T cell repertoires in cytomegalovirus infection. From the reads, TCRdb called clonotypes with MiXCR, one entry per CDR3 protein. This sample has hundreds of thousands of distinct CDR3 sequences, with approximately 24% found just once. The chain recombines TRBV29-1 with TRBJ2-1, with a possible D match to TRBD1 (6 bases). This receptor was taken from a human donor in good health (CMV status not recorded). Some clones in this sample may be carry-over from other donors' samples. Sample: CD8+ T cells from PBMCs. CDR3 residues: CSVEVRTVYNEQFF. CDR3 sequence (DNA): TGCAGCGTTGAAGTACGGACAGTCTACAATGAGCAGTTCTTC.